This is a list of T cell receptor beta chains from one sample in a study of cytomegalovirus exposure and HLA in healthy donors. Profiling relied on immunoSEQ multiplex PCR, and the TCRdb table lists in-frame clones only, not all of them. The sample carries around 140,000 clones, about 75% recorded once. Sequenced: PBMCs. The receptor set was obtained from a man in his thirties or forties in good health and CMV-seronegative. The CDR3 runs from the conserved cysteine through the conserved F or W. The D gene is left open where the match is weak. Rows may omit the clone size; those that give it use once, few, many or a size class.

TGTGCCTGGAGTGTTCGAGGATATGGCTACACCTTC | CAWSVRGYGYTF | once | 12 | TRBJ1-2 | TRBV30 | -
TGTGCCAGCAGCTTAAGTGCTAACTCTGGGGCCAACGTCCTGACTTTC | CASSLSANSGANVLTF | - | 16 | TRBJ2-6 | TRBV7-9 | -
TGTGCCAGCAGCAGCCGAGCGGGGACAGGAGATGTTGGTGAGCAGTTCTTC | CASSSRAGTGDVGEQFF | - | 17 | TRBJ2-1 | TRBV4-2 | -
TGCGCCAGCAGCTTGGGGCCAGGGAACACTGAAGCTTTCTTT | CASSLGPGNTEAFF | - | 14 | TRBJ1-1 | TRBV5-1 | -
TGTGCCAGCAGCTTAAATATACTAGCGGGTTACAATGAGCAGTTCTTC | CASSLNILAGYNEQFF | - | 16 | TRBJ2-1 | TRBV5-6 | TRBD2
TGTGCCAGCATAGGAGGGCCCTCGAACACCGGGGAGCTGTTTTTT | CASIGGPSNTGELFF | - | 15 | TRBJ2-2 | TRBV7-9 | -
TGTGCCAGCAGTTCGACAGGGGATGGTACTGAAGCTTTCTTT | CASSSTGDGTEAFF | - | 14 | TRBJ1-1 | TRBV28 | TRBD1
TGTGCCAGCAGCCCTTGGACTGATGCGCGAGGCTACACCTTC | CASSPWTDARGYTF | - | 14 | TRBJ1-2 | TRBV7-2 | -
TGCGCCAGCAGAGAGCGGCAGGGCTACCACAATGAGCAGTTCTTC | CASRERQGYHNEQFF | - | 15 | TRBJ2-1 | TRBV10-2 | -
TGTGCCAGCAGCGTTGGGACAGCGAACACTGAAGCTTTCTTT | CASSVGTANTEAFF | - | 14 | TRBJ1-1 | TRBV7-8 | TRBD1
TGTGCCAGCAGTTACACCAGGACAGGGGCGGCTGAAGCTTTCTTT | CASSYTRTGAAEAFF | - | 15 | TRBJ1-1 | TRBV6-5 | TRBD1